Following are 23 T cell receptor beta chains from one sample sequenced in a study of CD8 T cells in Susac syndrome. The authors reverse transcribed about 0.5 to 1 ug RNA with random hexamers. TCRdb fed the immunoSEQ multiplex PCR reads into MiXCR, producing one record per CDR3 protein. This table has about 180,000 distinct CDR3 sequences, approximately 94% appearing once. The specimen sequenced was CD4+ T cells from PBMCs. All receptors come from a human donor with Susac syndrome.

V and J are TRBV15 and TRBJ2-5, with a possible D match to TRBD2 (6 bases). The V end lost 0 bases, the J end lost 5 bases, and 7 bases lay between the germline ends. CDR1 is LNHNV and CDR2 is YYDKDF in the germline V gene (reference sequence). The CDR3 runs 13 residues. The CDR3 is CATSRDRGETQYF. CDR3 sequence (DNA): TGTGCCACCAGCAGAGATCGGGGGGAGACCCAGTACTTC.

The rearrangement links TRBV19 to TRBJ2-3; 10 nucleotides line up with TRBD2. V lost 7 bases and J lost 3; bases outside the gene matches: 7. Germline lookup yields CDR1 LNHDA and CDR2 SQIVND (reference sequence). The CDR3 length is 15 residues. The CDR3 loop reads CASKPPGLATDTQYF. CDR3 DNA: TGTGCCAGTAAGCCCCCGGGACTAGCGACAGATACGCAGTATTTT. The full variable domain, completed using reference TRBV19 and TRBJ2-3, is DGGITQSPKYLFRKEGQNVTLSCEQNLNHDAMYWYRQDPGQGLRLIYYSQIVNDFQKGDIAEGYSVSREKKESFPLTVTSAQKNPTAFYLCASKPPGLATDTQYFGPGTRLTVL.

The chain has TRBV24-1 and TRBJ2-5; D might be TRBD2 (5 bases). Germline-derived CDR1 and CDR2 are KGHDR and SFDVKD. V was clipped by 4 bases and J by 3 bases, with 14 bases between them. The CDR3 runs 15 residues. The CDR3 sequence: CATSDPSPGEETQYF. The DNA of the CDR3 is TGTGCCACCAGTGACCCCAGCCCCGGGGAAGAGACCCAGTACTTC.

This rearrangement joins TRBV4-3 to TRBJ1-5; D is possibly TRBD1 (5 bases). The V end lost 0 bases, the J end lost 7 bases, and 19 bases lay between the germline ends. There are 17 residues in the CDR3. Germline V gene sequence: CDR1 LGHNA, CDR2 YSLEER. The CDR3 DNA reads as TGCGCCAGCAGCCAAGAGACGGGGGTCCTCGCGGGACAGCCCCAGCATTTT. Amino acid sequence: CASSQETGVLAGQPQHF.

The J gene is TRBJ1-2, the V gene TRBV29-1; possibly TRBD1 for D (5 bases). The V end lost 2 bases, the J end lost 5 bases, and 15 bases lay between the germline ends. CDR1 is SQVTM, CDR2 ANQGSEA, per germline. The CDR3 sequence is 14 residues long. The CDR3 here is CSVEPKGSGYGYTF. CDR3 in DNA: TGCAGCGTTGAACCCAAGGGGTCGGGATATGGCTACACCTTC.

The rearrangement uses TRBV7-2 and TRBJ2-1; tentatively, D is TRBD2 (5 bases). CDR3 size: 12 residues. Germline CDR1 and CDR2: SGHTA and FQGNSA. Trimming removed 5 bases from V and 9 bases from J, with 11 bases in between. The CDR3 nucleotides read TGTGCCAGCAGCGTCATCGCGGGTGAGCAGTTCTTC. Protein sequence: CASSVIAGEQFF. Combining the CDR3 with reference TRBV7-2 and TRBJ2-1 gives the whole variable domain GAGVSQSPSNKVTEKGKDVELRCDPISGHTALYWYRQSLGQGLEFLIYFQGNSAPDKSGLPSDRFSAERTGGSVSTLTIQRTQQEDSAVYLCASSVIAGEQFFGPGTRLTVL.

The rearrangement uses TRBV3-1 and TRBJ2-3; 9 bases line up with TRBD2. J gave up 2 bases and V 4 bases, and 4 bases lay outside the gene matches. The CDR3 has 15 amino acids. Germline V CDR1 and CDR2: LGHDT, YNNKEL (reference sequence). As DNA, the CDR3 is TGTGCCAGCAGCCCCGGGACTAGCCTCACAGATACGCAGTATTTT. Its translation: CASSPGTSLTDTQYF.

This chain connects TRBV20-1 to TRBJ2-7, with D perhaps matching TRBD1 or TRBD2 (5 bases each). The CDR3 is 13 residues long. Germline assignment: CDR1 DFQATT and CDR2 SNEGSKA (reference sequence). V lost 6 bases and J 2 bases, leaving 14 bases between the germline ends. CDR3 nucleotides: TGCAGTGCCCTAGTGGGGGACGCCTACGAGCAGTACTTC. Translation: CSALVGDAYEQYF.

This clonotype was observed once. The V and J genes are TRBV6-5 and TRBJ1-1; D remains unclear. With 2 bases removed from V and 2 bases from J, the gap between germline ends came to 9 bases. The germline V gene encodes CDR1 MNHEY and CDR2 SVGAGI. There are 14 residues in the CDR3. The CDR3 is CASSYQIGNTEAFF. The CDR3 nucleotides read TGTGCCAGCAGTTACCAGATTGGCAACACTGAAGCTTTCTTT.

CDR3 loop: CASKIFGGELFF. The CDR3 region has the DNA TGTGCCAGCAAGATCTTTGGCGGGGAGCTGTTTTTT. The chain joins TRBV12-3 or TRBV12-4 to TRBJ2-2; D gene ambiguous. CDR3 length: 12 residues. V lost 7 bases to trimming and J lost 7 bases, with 10 bases between them.

CDR3 nucleotides: TGTGCCAGCAGCCAAGGCAGGGAAGGCGGCTACACCTTC. Protein: CASSQGREGGYTF. The chain recombines TRBV7-2 with TRBJ1-2; weak D call: TRBD1 (5 bases). CDR1 is SGHTA, CDR2 FQGNSA, per germline. V lost 5 bases and J lost 8, with 15 bases in between. This CDR3 is 13 amino acids long.

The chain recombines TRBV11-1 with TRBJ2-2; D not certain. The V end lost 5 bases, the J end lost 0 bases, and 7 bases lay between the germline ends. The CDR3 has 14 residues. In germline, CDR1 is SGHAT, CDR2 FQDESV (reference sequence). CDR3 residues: CASSVDSNTGELFF. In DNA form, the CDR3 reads TGTGCCAGCAGCGTCGACTCGAACACCGGGGAGCTGTTTTTT. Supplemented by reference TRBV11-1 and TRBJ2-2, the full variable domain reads EAEVAQSPRYKITEKSQAVAFWCDPISGHATLYWYRQILGQGPELLVQFQDESVVDDSQLPKDRFSAERLKGVDSTLKIQPAELGDSAMYLCASSVDSNTGELFFGEGSRLTVL.

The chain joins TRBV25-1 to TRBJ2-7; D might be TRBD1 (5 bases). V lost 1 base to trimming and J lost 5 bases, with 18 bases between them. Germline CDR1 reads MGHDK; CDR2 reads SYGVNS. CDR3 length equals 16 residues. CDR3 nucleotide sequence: TGTGCCAGCAGTGAATCTGGCAGGGTCAACAACCACGAGCAGTACTTC. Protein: CASSESGRVNNHEQYF.

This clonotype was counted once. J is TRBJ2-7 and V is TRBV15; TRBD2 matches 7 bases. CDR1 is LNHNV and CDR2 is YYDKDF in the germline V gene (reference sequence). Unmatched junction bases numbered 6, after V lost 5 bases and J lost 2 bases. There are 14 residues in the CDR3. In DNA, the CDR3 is TGTGCCACCAGCGGGGGGGGTAACGCCTACGAGCAGTACTTC. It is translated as CATSGGGNAYEQYF.

This chain's CDR3 is CSARLHLNTEAFF. In nucleotides, the CDR3 is TGCAGTGCTAGGTTACATTTGAACACTGAAGCTTTCTTT. The chain employs TRBV20-1 and TRBJ1-1; no reliable D call. The germline V and J ends were trimmed by 3 bases and 0 bases, with 8 bases remaining between them. CDR3 length: 13 residues. Germline values: CDR1 DFQATT, CDR2 SNEGSKA (reference sequence).

The DNA for the CDR3 is TGTGCCAGCAGGCCCCAAGGGCGCACGCTAATGAACACTGAAGCTTTCTTT. It specifies CASRPQGRTLMNTEAFF. V usage is TRBV6-4 and J usage is TRBJ1-1; no firm D call. Per the germline V gene, CDR1 is MRHNA and CDR2 is SNTAGT. The CDR3 sequence is 17 residues long. V lost 6 bases, J lost 0 bases, and 20 bases lay in between.

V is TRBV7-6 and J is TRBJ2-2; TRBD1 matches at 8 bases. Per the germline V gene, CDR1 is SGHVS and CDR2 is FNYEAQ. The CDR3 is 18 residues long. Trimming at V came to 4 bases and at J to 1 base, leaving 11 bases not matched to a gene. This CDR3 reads CASSSPGEDRVNTGELFF. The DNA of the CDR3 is TGTGCCAGCAGCTCACCCGGCGAGGACAGGGTGAACACCGGGGAGCTGTTTTTT.

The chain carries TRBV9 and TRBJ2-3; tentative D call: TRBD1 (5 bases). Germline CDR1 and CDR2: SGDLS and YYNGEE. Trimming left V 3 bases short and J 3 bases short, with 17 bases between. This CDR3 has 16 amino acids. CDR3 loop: CASSAQGGPSTDTQYF. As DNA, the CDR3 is TGTGCCAGCAGCGCCCAGGGTGGGCCTTCGACAGATACGCAGTATTTT. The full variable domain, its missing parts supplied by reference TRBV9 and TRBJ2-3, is DSGVTQTPKHLITATGQRVTLRCSPRSGDLSVYWYQQSLDQGLQFLIQYYNGEERAKGNILERFSAQQFPDLHSELNLSSLELGDSALYFCASSAQGGPSTDTQYFGPGTRLTVL.

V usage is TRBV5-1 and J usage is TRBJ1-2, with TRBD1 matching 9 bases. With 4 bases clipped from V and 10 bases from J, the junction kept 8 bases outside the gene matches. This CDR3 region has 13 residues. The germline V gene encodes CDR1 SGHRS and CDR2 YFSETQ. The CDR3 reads CASSTAGTGNYTF. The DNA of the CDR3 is TGCGCCAGCAGCACGGCCGGGACAGGGAACTACACCTTC.

The CDR3 reads CASSQGGLAVYNEQFF. CDR3 DNA sequence: TGTGCCAGCAGCCAAGGGGGACTAGCGGTCTACAATGAGCAGTTCTTC. J is TRBJ2-1 and V is TRBV14; 11 nucleotides match TRBD2. CDR1 SGHDN and CDR2 FVKESK come from the germline V gene. CDR3 size: 16 residues. The junction had 2 bases not matched to a gene; V was cut back by 1 base and J by 3 bases.

The CDR3 is CASSPSVKGDNEQFF. The CDR3 nucleotides read TGTGCCAGCAGTCCCAGCGTTAAGGGGGACAATGAGCAGTTCTTC. The chain links TRBV12-3 or TRBV12-4 to TRBJ2-1; maybe TRBD1 (6 bases). V was clipped by 5 bases and J by 5 bases, with 16 bases between them. This CDR3 spans 15 amino acids.

For the CDR3, the DNA is TGTGCCAGCAGCTTAGGACGGCAGTACGAGCAGTACTTC. As protein: CASSLGRQYEQYF. The chain joins TRBV5-8 to TRBJ2-7, with D uncertain. The V gene lost 2 bases and the J gene lost 4 bases, with 10 bases spanning the gap. CDR1 is SGHTS, CDR2 YDEGEE, per germline. The CDR3 runs 13 residues. Using reference TRBV5-8 and TRBJ2-7 for the parts outside the CDR3, the full variable domain is EAGVTQSPTHLIKTRGQQATLRCSPISGHTSVYWYQQALGLGLQFLLWYDEGEERNRGNFPPRFSGRQFPNYSSELNVNALELEDSALYLCASSLGRQYEQYFGPGTRLTVT.

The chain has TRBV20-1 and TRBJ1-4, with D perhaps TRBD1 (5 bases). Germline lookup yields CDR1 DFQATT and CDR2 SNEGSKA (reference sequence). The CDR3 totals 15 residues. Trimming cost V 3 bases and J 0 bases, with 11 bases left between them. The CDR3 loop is CSARGHFATNEKLFF. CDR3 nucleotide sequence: TGCAGTGCTAGGGGGCATTTTGCAACTAATGAAAAACTGTTTTTT.